This entry features one T cell receptor beta chain sequence. This sample also contains other DNA sequences that code for the same CDR3. The germline V gene has CDR1 SGHRS and CDR2 YFSETQ. V was pared by 2 bases and J by 8 bases, with 7 bases between. The CDR3 has 11 amino acids. The entry originates in a study of beta chain features in type 1 diabetes. Expressed TCRB transcripts were sequenced, since all the RNA that had been isolated was reverse transcribed. The assay was immunoSEQ multiplex PCR, and TCRdb's table has in-frame clones only and misses some. Of fewer than 900,000 clones listed, 15% to 20% are singletons. CD4+ naive, central memory, regulatory and stem cell-like memory cells were sorted via CD45RO/CCR7/CD25/CD127/CD95/CD27.

The material sequenced was naive CD4+ T cells from blood. This chain connects TRBV5-1 to TRBJ1-1; D might be TRBD1 (6 bases). This TCR derives from a woman aged 18 to 35 in good health. The CDR3 is CASSLGTEAFF. In DNA form, the CDR3 reads TGCGCCAGCAGCTTAGGGACAGAAGCTTTCTTT.